This T cell receptor beta chain appears in the sequencing data of a study of blood T cell repertoires in COVID-19. V was clipped by 1 base and J by 10 bases, with 10 bases between them. CDR1 SGHAT and CDR2 FQNNGV come from the germline V gene. The CDR3 is made up of 12 amino acids. The method was immunoSEQ multiplex PCR; TCRdb's version includes in-frame clones alone and lacks a portion of them. The table has 110,000 or so clones, around 85% seen once. The sequencing sample was made of peripheral blood. The sequence was obtained from a human donor in a cohort sampled during active COVID-19. The chain uses TRBV11-2 and TRBJ1-1, with unresolved D. The DNA of the CDR3 is TGTGCCAGCAGCTTAGGAGGCCCGCGAGCTTTCTTT. Amino acid sequence: CASSLGGPRAFF.